This record concerns one TCR beta chain sequence. This entry is derived from a study of blood T cell repertoires in COVID-19. CDR1 is SGDLS and CDR2 is YYNGEE in the germline V gene. V shed 2 bases and J shed 6 bases, with 12 bases lying between them. The CDR3 is made up of 13 amino acids. Original handling: Reference gene primer amplification gave nucleated cell count estimates. Clones were read by immunoSEQ multiplex PCR, and TCRdb kept only the in-frame ones, dropping some. V and J calls and clone size follow that table, whereas D and trimming were derived from the DNA. The profile covers under 250,000 clones, with 75% to 85% appearing a single time and approximately 9.1% taken by the ten largest.

The sample consisted of PBMCs or T cells enriched from blood (not recorded which). This TCR came from a woman aged 45-59 years with acute COVID-19. The chain links TRBV9 to TRBJ2-7; possibly TRBD2 for D (6 bases). The CDR3 loop is CASSVTYGSEQYF. CDR3 coding DNA: TGTGCCAGCAGCGTTACTTACGGGAGCGAGCAGTACTTC.